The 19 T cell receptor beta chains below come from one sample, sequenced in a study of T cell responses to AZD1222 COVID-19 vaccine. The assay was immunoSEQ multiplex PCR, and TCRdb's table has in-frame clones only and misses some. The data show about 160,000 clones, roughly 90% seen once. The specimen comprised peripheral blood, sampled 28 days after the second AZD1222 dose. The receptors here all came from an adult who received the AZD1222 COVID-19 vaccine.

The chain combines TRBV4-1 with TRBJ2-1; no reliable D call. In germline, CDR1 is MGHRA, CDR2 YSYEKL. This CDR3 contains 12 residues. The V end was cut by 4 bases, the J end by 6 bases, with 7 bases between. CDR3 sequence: CASSLSGNEQFF. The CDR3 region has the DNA TGCGCCAGCAGCCTCAGTGGCAATGAGCAGTTCTTC.

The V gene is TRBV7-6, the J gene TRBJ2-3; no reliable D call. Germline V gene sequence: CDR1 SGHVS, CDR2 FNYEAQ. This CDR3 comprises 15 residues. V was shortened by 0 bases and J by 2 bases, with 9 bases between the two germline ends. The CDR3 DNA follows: TGTGCCAGCAGCTTAGCTCACATCTCCACAGATACGCAGTATTTT. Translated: CASSLAHISTDTQYF.

The CDR3 region is CASSSTLAEETQYF. The CDR3 region has the DNA TGTGCCAGCAGCTCTACGTTGGCGGAAGAGACCCAGTACTTC. This chain uses TRBV5-5 with TRBJ2-5; no clear D gene. Per germline, CDR1 SGHKS and CDR2 YYEKEE (reference sequence). The ends were cut back, 3 bases at V and 3 bases at J, with 12 bases in the middle. The CDR3 runs 14 residues.

CDR3 in amino acids: CATRTGVASNYGYTF. CDR3 sequence (DNA): TGTGCCACCCGGACAGGGGTGGCTTCTAACTATGGCTACACCTTC. This rearrangement joins TRBV6-5 to TRBJ1-2, with TRBD1 matching over 9 bases. V shed 10 bases, J shed 0 bases, and the junction held 9 bases outside the gene matches. CDR3 length: 15 residues. The germline gives CDR1 MNHEY, CDR2 SVGAGI.

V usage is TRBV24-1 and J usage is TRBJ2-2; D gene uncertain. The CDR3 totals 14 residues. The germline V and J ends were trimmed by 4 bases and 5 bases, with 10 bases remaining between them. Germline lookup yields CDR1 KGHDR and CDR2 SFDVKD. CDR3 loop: CATSDTTTTGELFF. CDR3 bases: TGTGCCACCAGTGACACGACAACGACCGGGGAGCTGTTTTTT.

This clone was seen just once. Here the CDR3 reads CAWSGVATDTQYF. Written as DNA, the CDR3 is TGTGCCTGGAGTGGAGTGGCCACAGATACGCAGTATTTT. The V call is TRBV30, the J call TRBJ2-3; D is ambiguous. CDR1 and CDR2 (germline): GTSNPN, SVGIG (reference sequence). This CDR3 is 13 amino acids long. V was cut by 1 base and J by 2 bases, with 7 bases left in between. Combining the CDR3 with reference TRBV30 and TRBJ2-3 gives the whole variable domain SQTIHQWPATLVQPVGSPLSLECTVEGTSNPNLYWYRQAAGRGLQLLFYSVGIGQISSEVPQNLSASRPQDRQFILSSKKLLLSDSGFYLCAWSGVATDTQYFGPGTRLTVL.

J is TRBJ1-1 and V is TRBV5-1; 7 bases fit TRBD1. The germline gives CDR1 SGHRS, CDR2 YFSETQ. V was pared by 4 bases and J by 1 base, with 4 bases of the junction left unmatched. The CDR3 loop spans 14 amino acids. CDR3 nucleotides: TGCGCCAGCAGCGGGGGACAGCCGAACACTGAAGCTTTCTTT. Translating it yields CASSGGQPNTEAFF.

The CDR3 spells CASSQDRSSPYYGYTF. CDR3 coding DNA: TGTGCCAGCAGCCAAGATCGGTCTTCTCCTTATTATGGCTACACCTTC. The chain joins TRBV14 to TRBJ1-2; D unresolved. CDR1 SGHDN and CDR2 FVKESK come from the germline V gene. This CDR3 contains 16 residues. V was trimmed by 0 bases and J by 5 bases, leaving 16 bases between them.

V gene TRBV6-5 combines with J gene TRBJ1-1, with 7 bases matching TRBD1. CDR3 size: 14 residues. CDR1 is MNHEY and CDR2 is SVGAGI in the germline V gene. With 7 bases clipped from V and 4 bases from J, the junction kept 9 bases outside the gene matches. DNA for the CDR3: TGTGCCAGCACCGCAGACAGGGCGGTCACTGAAGCTTTCTTT. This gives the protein CASTADRAVTEAFF.

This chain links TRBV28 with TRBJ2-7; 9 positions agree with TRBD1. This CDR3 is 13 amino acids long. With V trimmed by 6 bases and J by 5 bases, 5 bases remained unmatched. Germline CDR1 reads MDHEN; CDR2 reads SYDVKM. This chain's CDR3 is CASRGQGKNEQYF. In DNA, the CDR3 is TGTGCCAGCAGGGGACAGGGTAAGAACGAGCAGTACTTC.

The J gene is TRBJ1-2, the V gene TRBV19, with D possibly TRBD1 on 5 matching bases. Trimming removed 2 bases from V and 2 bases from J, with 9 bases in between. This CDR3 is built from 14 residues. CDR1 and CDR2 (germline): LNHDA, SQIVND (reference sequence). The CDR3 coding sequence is TGTGCCAGTAGTATAACAGGCCTAAACTATGGCTACACCTTC. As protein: CASSITGLNYGYTF.

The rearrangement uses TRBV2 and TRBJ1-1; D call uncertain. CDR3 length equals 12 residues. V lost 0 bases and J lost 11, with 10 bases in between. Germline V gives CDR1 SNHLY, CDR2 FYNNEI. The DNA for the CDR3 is TGTGCCAGCAGTGAAGCAGAAAGACGGGCTTTCTTT. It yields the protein CASSEAERRAFF.

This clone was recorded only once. The CDR3 sequence: CASSAGLAGGTYEQYF. CDR3 nucleotide sequence: TGTGCCAGCAGCGCGGGACTAGCGGGAGGGACCTACGAGCAGTACTTC. This rearrangement joins TRBV11-2 to TRBJ2-7; 16 positions agree with TRBD2. V lost 5 bases and J lost 2; bases outside the gene matches: 3. The CDR3 has 16 amino acids. Per germline, CDR1 SGHAT and CDR2 FQNNGV.

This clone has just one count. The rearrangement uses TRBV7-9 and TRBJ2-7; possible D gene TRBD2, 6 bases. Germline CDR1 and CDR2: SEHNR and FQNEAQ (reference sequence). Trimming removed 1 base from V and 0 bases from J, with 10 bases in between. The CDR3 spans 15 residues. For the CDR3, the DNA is TGTGCCAGCAGCTTAGGTCACGGGAGCTCCTACGAGCAGTACTTC. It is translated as CASSLGHGSSYEQYF.

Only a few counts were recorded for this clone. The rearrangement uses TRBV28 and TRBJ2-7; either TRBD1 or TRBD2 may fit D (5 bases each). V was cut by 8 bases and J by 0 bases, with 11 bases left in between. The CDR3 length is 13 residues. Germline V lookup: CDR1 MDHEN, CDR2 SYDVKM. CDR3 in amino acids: CASVFGTSYEQYF. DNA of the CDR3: TGTGCCAGCGTGTTTGGGACCTCCTACGAGCAGTACTTC.

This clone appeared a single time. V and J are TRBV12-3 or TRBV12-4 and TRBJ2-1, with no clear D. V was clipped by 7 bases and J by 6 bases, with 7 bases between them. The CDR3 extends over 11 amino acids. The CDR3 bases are TGTGCCAGCACCTTGGGCAATGAGCAGTTCTTC. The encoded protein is CASTLGNEQFF.

CDR3 DNA: TGTGCCAGTGGTAGCGGGAGGGACCCTTACAATGAGCAGTTCTTC. Its translation is CASGSGRDPYNEQFF. This chain joins TRBV6-5 and TRBJ2-1; the match to TRBD2 covers 11 bases. V lost 9 bases, J lost 4 bases, and 8 bases stayed unmatched. Germline loops: CDR1 MNHEY, CDR2 SVGAGI. The CDR3 loop spans 15 amino acids.

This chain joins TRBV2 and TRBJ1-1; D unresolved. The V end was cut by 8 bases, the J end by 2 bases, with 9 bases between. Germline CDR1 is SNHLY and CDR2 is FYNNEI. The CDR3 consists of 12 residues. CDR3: CASLPGNTEAFF. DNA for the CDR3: TGTGCCAGCCTCCCGGGCAACACTGAAGCTTTCTTT.

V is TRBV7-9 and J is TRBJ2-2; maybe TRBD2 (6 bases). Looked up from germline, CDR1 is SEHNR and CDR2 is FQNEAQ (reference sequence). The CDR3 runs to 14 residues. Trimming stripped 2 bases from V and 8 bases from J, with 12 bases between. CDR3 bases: TGTGCCAGCAGCTTAAATCCCGGGAGAGGGGAGCTGTTTTTT. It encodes CASSLNPGRGELFF. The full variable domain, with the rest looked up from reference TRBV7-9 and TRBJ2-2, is DTGVSQNPRHKITKRGQNVTFRCDPISEHNRLYWYRQTLGQGPEFLTYFQNEAQLEKSRLLSDRFSAERPKGSFSTLEIQRTEQGDSAMYLCASSLNPGRGELFFGEGSRLTVL.